Listed below are T cell receptor beta chains from one sample, sequenced in a study of CD8 T cells in ankylosing spondylitis. TCRdb re-analysed the 5' RACE reads in MiXCR, keeping a single row per CDR3 protein. This table has 750,000 to 850,000 distinct CDR3 sequences, about 12% appearing once. The source material was blood, either unsorted or a sorted T cell fraction (not recorded which). These receptor sequences come from a male donor with ankylosing spondylitis. The CDR3 runs from the conserved cysteine through the conserved F or W. Fields, in order: D gene, clone size, J gene, V gene, CDR3 DNA, CDR3 protein. A D gene is named only where the DNA matches it firmly. Size values are once, few and many counts, or a class for expanded clones, and some rows have none.

>-|-|TRBJ1-5|TRBV7-2
TGTGCCAGCAGCTTGGAAGGAAGGGCCAATCAGCCCCAGCATTTT
CASSLEGRANQPQHF
>-|-|TRBJ1-2|TRBV7-3
TGTGCCAGCAGCTTATGGAGCAGGGAGGGTGGCTACACCTTC
CASSLWSREGGYTF
>TRBD2|many|TRBJ2-1|TRBV7-2
TGTGCCAGCAGCTTAACCAGCGGGGTCTACAATGAGCAGTTCTTC
CASSLTSGVYNEQFF
>-|few|TRBJ2-5|TRBV20-1
TGCAGTGCTAGAGATACATATGGGGCTTGGAAGACCCAGTACTTC
CSARDTYGAWKTQYF
>-|-|TRBJ2-7|TRBV4-3
TGCGCCAGCAGCCAAGATCTTCTAGAATACGAGCAGTACTTC
CASSQDLLEYEQYF
>-|many|TRBJ1-1|TRBV10-3
TGTGCCATCAGTGAGAGGGGCACTGAAGCTTTCTTT
CAISERGTEAFF
>-|few|TRBJ2-3|TRBV5-5
TGTCCCAGCAGCCTCTTCGCGGGGTCCACAGATACGCAGTATTTT
CPSSLFAGSTDTQYF
>TRBD1|many|TRBJ2-3|TRBV10-3
TGTGCCATCAGTGAGCGTTCCGGGACAGGGACCACAGATACGCAGTATTTT
CAISERSGTGTTDTQYF
>-|many|TRBJ2-5|TRBV29-1
TGCAGCGCCTGCCCCCACCCTCTAGAGACCCAGTACTTC
CSACPHPLETQYF
>-|-|TRBJ2-2|TRBV11-3
TGTGCCAGCAGCGCCAGCCCATCCACCGGGGAGCTGTTTTTT
CASSASPSTGELFF
>-|-|TRBJ1-4|TRBV5-1
TGCGCCAGCAGCTTGGACGTGGGGCCTAAGGAAAAACTGTTTTTT
CASSLDVGPKEKLFF
>TRBD1|few|TRBJ1-5|TRBV20-1
TGCAGTGCCCCCCGGGACAGTGATCAGCCCCAGCATTTT
CSAPRDSDQPQHF
>TRBD2|-|TRBJ2-5|TRBV10-3
TGTGCCATCAGTGAACCTAGCGGGGGGCCGTCGAGCCAAGAGACCCAGTACTTC
CAISEPSGGPSSQETQYF
>TRBD1|many|TRBJ1-2|TRBV29-1
TGCAGCGTCGTATTACAGGGGGCTGGTGGCTACACCTTC
CSVVLQGAGGYTF
>-|-|TRBJ1-5|TRBV5-5
TGTGCCAGCAGCTTGGGGGGGTCGGGTCAGCCCCAGCATTTT
CASSLGGSGQPQHF
>-|few|TRBJ1-1|TRBV29-1
TGCAGCGTTGAGGCCCCAATGCGGGGTGAAGCTTTCTTT
CSVEAPMRGEAFF
>-|many|TRBJ1-3|TRBV12-3/TRBV12-4
TGTGCCAGCACGACGGGAAACACCATATATTTT
CASTTGNTIYF
>TRBD2|few|TRBJ2-2|TRBV5-1
TGCGCCAGCAGCTTGACTAGCGGGTCAGCCGGGGAGCTGTTTTTT
CASSLTSGSAGELFF
>-|few|TRBJ2-7|TRBV5-1
TGCGCCAGCAGCGGCAGCAGTAGGACAGATCTGCGCTCCTACGAGCAGTACTTC
CASSGSSRTDLRSYEQYF
>-|few|TRBJ1-3|TRBV5-5
TGTGCCAGCAGCTTGGGGGACTTCTCTGGAAACACCATATATTTT
CASSLGDFSGNTIYF
>-|-|TRBJ2-7|TRBV9
TGTGCCAGCAGCGAGGGGGTGACTAGTTTGACCTACGAGCAGTACTTC
CASSEGVTSLTYEQYF
>-|-|TRBJ2-2|TRBV6-1
TGTGCCAGCAGTGAAGCGCTGTGGGGGACTGAGACCGGGGAGCTGTTTTTT
CASSEALWGTETGELFF
>-|-|TRBJ2-1|TRBV29-1
TGCAGCGTTGAAGCACCAGGAGGTGAGCAGTTCTTC
CSVEAPGGEQFF
>TRBD2|-|TRBJ2-1|TRBV20-1
TGCAGTGCTACCCGACTAGCGGGGGTATACAATGAGCAGTTCTTC
CSATRLAGVYNEQFF
>TRBD2|few|TRBJ2-1|TRBV20-1
TGCAGTGCTAGGACTAGCGGGAGGGTATCCTACAATGAGCAGTTCTTC
CSARTSGRVSYNEQFF
>-|-|TRBJ2-7|TRBV6-1
TGTGCCAGCAGTGGTGGGGGGACTCTCTCCTACGAGCAGTACTTC
CASSGGGTLSYEQYF
>-|few|TRBJ2-7|TRBV20-1
TGCAGTGCTCCGGCCCAGGGATACGAGCAGTACTTC
CSAPAQGYEQYF
>TRBD2|-|TRBJ2-5|TRBV20-1
TGCAGTGCTGTAGGACTAGCGGGGGTCCAAGAGACCCAGTACTTC
CSAVGLAGVQETQYF
>-|-|TRBJ1-2|TRBV9
TGTGCCAGCAGCGTATTGGGATCTTCTAACTATGGCTACACCTTC
CASSVLGSSNYGYTF
>-|-|TRBJ1-2|TRBV20-1
TGCAGTGCTAGAGATCAGGGGATCTATGGCTACACCTTC
CSARDQGIYGYTF
>-|-|TRBJ1-6|TRBV5-1
TGCGCCAGCAGCGCCACCGTGAGCTATAATTCACCCCTCCACTTT
CASSATVSYNSPLHF
>-|few|TRBJ2-5|TRBV20-1
TGCAGTGCTTTGATGCGGGGCCAAGAGACCCAGTACTTC
CSALMRGQETQYF
>-|-|TRBJ2-2|TRBV2
TGTGCCAGCAGCTCGGGTCGTCAGACCGGGGAGCTGTTTTTT
CASSSGRQTGELFF
>TRBD2|few|TRBJ2-1|TRBV5-1
TGCGCCAGCAGCAGGGGACTAGCGACCTACAATGAGCAGTTCTTC
CASSRGLATYNEQFF
>-|-|TRBJ1-3|TRBV5-1
TGCGCCAGCAGCTTGGATGGAGGGCTCGGAAACACCATATATTTT
CASSLDGGLGNTIYF
>-|-|TRBJ2-1|TRBV29-1
TGCAGCGTTGGAAGGGGGGGGAATGAGCAGTTCTTC
CSVGRGGNEQFF
>TRBD2|few|TRBJ2-2|TRBV28
TGTGCCAGCACCCCTGCGGGGGGGTCGAACACCGGGGAGCTGTTTTTT
CASTPAGGSNTGELFF
>-|-|TRBJ1-5|TRBV7-2
TGTGCCAGCAGCCTCTCCCACGGGCAGCCCCAGCATTTT
CASSLSHGQPQHF
>-|few|TRBJ1-5|TRBV6-5
TGTGCCAGCAGTTACTCGGACAGTACCTATCAGCCCCAGCATTTT
CASSYSDSTYQPQHF
>TRBD1|-|TRBJ1-1|TRBV3-1
TGTGCCAGCAGCCAAACAACAGGGGCCACTGAAGCTTTCTTT
CASSQTTGATEAFF
>TRBD1|many|TRBJ1-1|TRBV5-1
TGCGCCAGCAGAGAGGGACAGGGGACTGGAGCTTTCTTT
CASREGQGTGAFF
>TRBD1|-|TRBJ2-7|TRBV24-1
TGTGCCACCAGTGCAGGGGGCGCCGGCGACGAGCAGTACTTC
CATSAGGAGDEQYF